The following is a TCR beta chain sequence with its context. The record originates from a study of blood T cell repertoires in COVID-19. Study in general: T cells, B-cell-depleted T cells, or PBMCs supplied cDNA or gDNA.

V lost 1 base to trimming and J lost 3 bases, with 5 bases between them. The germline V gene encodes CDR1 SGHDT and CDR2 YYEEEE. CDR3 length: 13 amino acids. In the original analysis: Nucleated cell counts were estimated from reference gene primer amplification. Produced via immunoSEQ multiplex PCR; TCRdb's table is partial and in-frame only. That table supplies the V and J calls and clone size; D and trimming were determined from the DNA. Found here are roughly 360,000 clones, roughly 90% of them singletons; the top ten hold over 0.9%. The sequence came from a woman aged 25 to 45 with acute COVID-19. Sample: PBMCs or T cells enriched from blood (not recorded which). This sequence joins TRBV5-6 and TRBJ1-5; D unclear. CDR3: CASSLHPNQPQHF. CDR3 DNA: TGTGCCAGCAGCTTGCATCCCAATCAGCCCCAGCATTTT.